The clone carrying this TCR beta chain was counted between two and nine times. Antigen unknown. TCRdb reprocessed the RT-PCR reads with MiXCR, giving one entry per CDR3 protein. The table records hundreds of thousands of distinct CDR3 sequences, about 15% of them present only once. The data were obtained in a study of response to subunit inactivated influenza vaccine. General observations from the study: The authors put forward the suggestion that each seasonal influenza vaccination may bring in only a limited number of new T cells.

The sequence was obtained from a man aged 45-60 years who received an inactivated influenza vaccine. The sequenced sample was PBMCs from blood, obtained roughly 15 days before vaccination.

CDR3 loop: CSARDRSGSSYNEQFF. In DNA, the CDR3 is TGCAGTGCTAGAGATCGTAGCGGGAGCTCCTACAATGAGCAGTTCTTC. The gene calls are TRBV20-1 and TRBJ2-1, with 9 bases aligning to TRBD2. Germline CDR1 and CDR2: DFQATT and SNEGSKA (reference sequence). Unmatched junction bases numbered 3, after V lost 0 bases and J lost 0 bases. This CDR3 comprises 16 residues.